The entry below describes one T cell receptor beta chain. These data come from a study of naive CD8 T cells in extremely preterm neonates. The length of the CDR3 is 12 residues. Germline V CDR1 and CDR2: SQVTM, ANQGSEA. V was clipped by 6 bases and J by 5 bases; unmatched bases: 5. Method: immunoSEQ multiplex PCR; TCRdb's copy keeps in-frame clones and lacks some. In the table there are about 5,000 clones, 97% of which are singletons. The rearrangement links TRBV29-1 to TRBJ2-5, with 8 nucleotides matching TRBD1. Sequencing was carried out using naive CD8+ T cells from blood. The TCR was taken from a human donor in good health. CDR3 coding DNA: TGCAGCGTCGGACAGGGTTTGGAGACCCAGTACTTC. This translates into CSVGQGLETQYF. Filled out from reference TRBV29-1 and TRBJ2-5, the complete variable domain reads SAVISQKPSRDICQRGTSLTIQCQVDSQVTMMFWYRQQPGQSLTLIATANQGSEATYESGFVIDKFPISRPNLTFSTLTVSNMSPEDSSIYLCSVGQGLETQYFGPGTRLLVL.